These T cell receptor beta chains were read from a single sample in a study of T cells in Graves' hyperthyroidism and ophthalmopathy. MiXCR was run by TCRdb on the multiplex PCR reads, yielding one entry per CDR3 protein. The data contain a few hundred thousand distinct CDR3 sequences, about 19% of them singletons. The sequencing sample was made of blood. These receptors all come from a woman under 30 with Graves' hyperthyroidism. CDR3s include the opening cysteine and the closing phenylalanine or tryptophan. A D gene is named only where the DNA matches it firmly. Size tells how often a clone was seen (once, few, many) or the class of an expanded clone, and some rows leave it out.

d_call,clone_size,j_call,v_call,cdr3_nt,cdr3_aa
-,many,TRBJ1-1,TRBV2,TGTGCCAGCAGTCCTGACAGGTTGGGCACTGAAGCTTTCTTT,CASSPDRLGTEAFF
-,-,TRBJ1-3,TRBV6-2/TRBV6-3,TGTGCCAGCAGACGCATCCAGGCGGACCTCGGAGGAAACACCATATATTTT,CASRRIQADLGGNTIYF
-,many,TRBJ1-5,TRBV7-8,TGTGCCAGCAGCTTAGCAGGGCATCAGCCCCAGCATTTT,CASSLAGHQPQHF
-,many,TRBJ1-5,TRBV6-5,TGTGCCAGCAGTCCTCCCGGACGGGGGGATAGCAATCAGCCCCAGCATTTT,CASSPPGRGDSNQPQHF
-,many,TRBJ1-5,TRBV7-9,TGTGCCAGCAGTCTCGGGGGGGCTAGCAATCAGCCCCAGCATTTT,CASSLGGASNQPQHF
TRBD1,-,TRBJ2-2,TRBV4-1,TGCGCCAGCAGCCTAGACTTGGACAGGGCGAACACCGGGGAGCTGTTTTTT,CASSLDLDRANTGELFF
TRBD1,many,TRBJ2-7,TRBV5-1,TGCGCCAGCAGCTACGGACAGGCCTACGAGCAGTACTTC,CASSYGQAYEQYF
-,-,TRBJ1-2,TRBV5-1,TGCGCCAGCAGCTTGGACAGTATCTTCTATGGCTACACCTTC,CASSLDSIFYGYTF
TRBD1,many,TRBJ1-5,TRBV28,TGTGCCAGCAGTCGGGGACAGGGGGGCAATAGCAATCAGCCCCAGCATTTT,CASSRGQGGNSNQPQHF
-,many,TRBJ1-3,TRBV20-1,TGCAGTGCAGCCCGGGGAAACACCATATATTTT,CSAARGNTIYF
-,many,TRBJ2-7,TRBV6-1,TGTGCCAGCAACGTAGCGGTGGGGACCTACGAGCAGTACTTC,CASNVAVGTYEQYF
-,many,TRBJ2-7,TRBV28,TGTGCCAGCAGTTTATGGGGCAAGGCGTTCTACGAGCAGTACTTC,CASSLWGKAFYEQYF
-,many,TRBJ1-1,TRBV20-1,TGCAGTGCTAGAGCAATGAGGCTCCAAAACACTGAAGCTTTCTTT,CSARAMRLQNTEAFF
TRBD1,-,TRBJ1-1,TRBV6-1,TGTGCCAGCGGGACAGGCGGGTTGAACACTGAAGCTTTCTTT,CASGTGGLNTEAFF
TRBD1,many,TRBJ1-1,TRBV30,TGTGCCTGGGTCGTGGCAGGGGGCATGGCTGAAGCTTTCTTT,CAWVVAGGMAEAFF
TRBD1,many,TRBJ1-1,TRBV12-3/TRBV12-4,TGTGCCAGCAGGGACCTAGGGGGCGCGGACACTGAAGCTTTCTTT,CASRDLGGADTEAFF
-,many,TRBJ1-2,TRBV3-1,TGTGCCAGCAGCGGGAATGGTAACCTATATGGCTACACCTTC,CASSGNGNLYGYTF
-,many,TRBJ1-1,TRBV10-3,TGTGCCATCAGTGAGCCGTACAGGGACACTGAAGCTTTCTTT,CAISEPYRDTEAFF
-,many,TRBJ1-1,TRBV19,TGTGCCAGTAGTCCTCAACGCACTGAAGCTTTCTTT,CASSPQRTEAFF
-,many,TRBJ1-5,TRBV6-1,TGTGCCAGCGTACAGGGAAATCAGCCCCAGCATTTT,CASVQGNQPQHF
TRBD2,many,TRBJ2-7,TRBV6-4,TGTGCCAGCTACTCTTTCTCGATTTTGGAGGTAGCGGGGACGTACGAGCAGTACTTC,CASYSFSILEVAGTYEQYF
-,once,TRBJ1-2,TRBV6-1,TGTGCCAGCAGTGAATGGGAATCGTACTATGGCTACACCTTC,CASSEWESYYGYTF
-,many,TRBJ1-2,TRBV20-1,TGCAGTGCTAGTTACAGGGATGGCTACACCTTC,CSASYRDGYTF
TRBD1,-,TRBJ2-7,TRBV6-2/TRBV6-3,TGTGCCAGCAGTTACGCTCCGGGACAGGCCGGGAAAGGGGATTACGAGCAGTACTTC,CASSYAPGQAGKGDYEQYF
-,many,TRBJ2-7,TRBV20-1,TGCAGTGCTAGAGAATCGGCCCTCTCCTACGAGCAGTACTTC,CSARESALSYEQYF
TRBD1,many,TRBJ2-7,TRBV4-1,TGCGCCAGCAGCCAATCGGACAGGAGAACCTACGAGCAGTACTTC,CASSQSDRRTYEQYF
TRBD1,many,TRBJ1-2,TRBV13,TGTGCCAGCAGCTCCCGCGGGACAGAGGACTTAGGTGGCTACACCTTC,CASSSRGTEDLGGYTF